The 18 T cell receptor beta chains given below trace back to one sample, sequenced in a study of breast tumors, draining lymph nodes, adjacent tissues. A single record per CDR3 protein comes from TCRdb applying MiXCR to the multiplex PCR reads. This table holds about 15,000 distinct CDR3 sequences, roughly 52% found once. The sequencing input was tumor-adjacent breast tissue. These receptors came from a female donor with breast cancer. Some clones in this sample may be carry-over from other donors' samples.

This clonotype is judged medium-sized. The V gene is TRBV7-9, the J gene TRBJ2-4, with D perhaps given as TRBD1 or TRBD2 (6 bases each). The CDR3 runs to 14 residues. Germline V gives CDR1 SEHNR, CDR2 FQNEAQ (reference sequence). V was cut by 4 bases and J by 5 bases, with 12 bases left in between. The CDR3 nucleotides read TGTGCCAGCAGCTCCGCGGAGGGGGAAAACATTCAGTACTTC. Its protein product is CASSSAEGENIQYF.

Notes on this clonotype: The conserved phenylalanine or tryptophan normally closing the CDR3 is absent here, so this likely arose from a read error. No DNA is shown, since the ends of the CDR3 on it are uncertain; the CDR3 is the one TCRdb lists. The V call is TRBV6-5, the J call TRBJ2-5; the DNA was not compared with TRBD1, the D call given in the table. Germline CDR1 MNHEY, CDR2 SVGAGI. A total of 16 residues make up the CDR3, ends included. The CDR3 spells CASSHSRTGIQETQHS.

The chain combines TRBV7-9 with TRBJ2-7; TRBD2 matches 13 bases. The CDR3 totals 15 residues. V was pared by 5 bases and J by 2 bases, with 3 bases of the junction left unmatched. Germline CDR1 SEHNR, CDR2 FQNEAQ (reference sequence). CDR3 sequence reads: CASSGTSGTPYEQYF. In DNA form, the CDR3 reads TGTGCCAGCAGCGGGACTAGCGGGACACCCTACGAGCAGTACTTC.

The chain carries TRBV20-1 and TRBJ2-3; a weak D match, TRBD2 (7 bases). The CDR3 is 14 residues long. The ends were cut back, 7 bases at V and 2 bases at J, with 16 bases in the middle. Germline CDR1 DFQATT, CDR2 SNEGSKA (reference sequence). The CDR3, as DNA: TGCAGTGGAGAAGGGGGAGGGTACACAGATACGCAGTATTTT. This codes for CSGEGGGYTDTQYF.

This clonotype showed up just once. A read error may produce the germline difference seen at one junction end. This chain links TRBV5-5 with TRBJ2-5, with TRBD1 as a possible D gene (6 bases). CDR1 is SGHKS and CDR2 is YYEKEE in the germline V gene (reference sequence). CDR3 length: 18 amino acids. The CDR3 loop reads CASSLITSAGGGEETQYF. DNA of the CDR3: TGCGCCAGCAGCCTTATCACCAGCGCCGGTGGGGGCGAAGAGACCCAGTACTTC.

This clonotype was counted ten times or more. DNA for the CDR3: TGTGCCAGCACCCCGGTGGCAGGGAGGGATACGCAGTATTTT. It codes for CASTPVAGRDTQYF. The chain recombines TRBV7-9 with TRBJ2-3; perhaps TRBD2 as D (6 bases). Germline CDR1 reads SEHNR; CDR2 reads FQNEAQ (reference sequence). CDR3 size: 14 residues. V lost 7 bases and J 6 bases, leaving 17 bases between the germline ends. Variable domain in full (rest from reference TRBV7-9 and TRBJ2-3): DTGVSQNPRHKITKRGQNVTFRCDPISEHNRLYWYRQTLGQGPEFLTYFQNEAQLEKSRLLSDRFSAERPKGSFSTLEIQRTEQGDSAMYLCASTPVAGRDTQYFGPGTRLTVL.

Remarks on this clonotype: This may be a read error, as it is one base from a much larger clone. This chain joins TRBV6-2 or TRBV6-3 and TRBJ2-4; 9 nucleotides agree with TRBD1. The germline gives CDR1 MNHEY, CDR2 SVGEGT. This CDR3 has 15 residues. V shed 8 bases, J shed 4 bases, and the junction held 9 bases outside the gene matches. The CDR3 DNA sequence: TGTGCCAGCGAAACAGGGGGCAGAGGTAAAAACATTCAGTACTTC. Its protein is CASETGGRGKNIQYF.

Note on this clonotype: An end of the junction does not agree with germline; a read error may underlie this. V usage is TRBV5-4 and J usage is TRBJ2-6; no firm D call. The CDR3 contains 14 residues. Germline V CDR1 and CDR2: SGHNT, YYREEE (reference sequence). CDR3 DNA: TGTGCCAGCGGCTTGGAGTCTGCGGCCAACGTCCTGGCTTTC. As protein: CASGLESAANVLAF.

This clonotype was counted many times. A single base separates this from a much larger clone, so it may be a read error. The rearrangement joins TRBV19 to TRBJ2-1, with a possible D match to TRBD2 (8 bases). The germline V gene has CDR1 LNHDA and CDR2 SQIVND (reference sequence). The CDR3 has 17 residues. CDR3 protein: CASSIARHSGTDNEQSF. The CDR3 bases are TGTGCCAGTAGTATAGCCCGCCATAGCGGGACAGACAATGAGCAGTCCTTC.

The J gene is TRBJ2-7, the V gene TRBV11-1; D call uncertain. Trimming cost V 5 bases and J 4 bases, with 9 bases left between them. Looked up from germline, CDR1 is SGHAT and CDR2 is FQDESV (reference sequence). The CDR3 length is 12 residues. Written as DNA, the CDR3 is TGTGCCAGCAGCCCCGTGGGGTACGAGCAGTACTTC. It translates to CASSPVGYEQYF.

The rearrangement uses TRBV29-1 and TRBJ2-7, with 7 positions matching TRBD1. With V trimmed by 7 bases and J by 2 bases, 5 bases remained unmatched. Germline values: CDR1 SQVTM, CDR2 ANQGSEA. The CDR3 loop spans 12 amino acids. Here the CDR3 DNA reads TGCAGCGCCTACAGGGGACCCTACGAGCAGTACTTC. Translating it yields CSAYRGPYEQYF.

This clonotype was seen ten or more times. The chain carries TRBV3-1 and TRBJ2-1; 8 bases line up with TRBD2. CDR3 size: 18 residues. V lost 0 bases to trimming and J lost 3 bases; unmatched junction nucleotides: 10. The germline CDR1 and CDR2 sequences are LGHDT and YNNKEL (reference sequence). The CDR3: CASSQDLTGGSYYNEQFF. The CDR3 nucleotides read TGTGCCAGCAGCCAAGATCTTACGGGAGGGAGCTACTACAATGAGCAGTTCTTC.

Notes on this clonotype: A much larger clone lies a single base off, so this may be a read error. This sequence joins TRBV20-1 and TRBJ1-1, with D unresolved. This CDR3 is built from 15 residues. CDR1 DFQATT and CDR2 SNEGSKA come from the germline V gene (reference sequence). CDR3 nucleotides: TGCAGTGCTAGAGATCCCTGGAAGATGAACACTGTAGCTTTCTTT. This sequence encodes CSARDPWKMNTVAFF.

This clonotype was counted ten times or more. The chain links TRBV20-1 to TRBJ1-1; no clear D gene. The CDR3 runs to 11 residues. V shed 6 bases and J shed 2 bases, with 7 bases lying between them. Per the germline V gene, CDR1 is DFQATT and CDR2 is SNEGSKA (reference sequence). The CDR3 region has the DNA TGCAGTGCAATTAGAAACACTGAAGCTTTCTTT. Encoded protein: CSAIRNTEAFF.

This clonotype was counted between two and nine times. The V and J genes are TRBV6-2 or TRBV6-3 and TRBJ1-5, with D perhaps matching TRBD1 (5 bases). The CDR3 spans 15 residues. Between the trimmed V and J ends, which lost 8 bases and 5 bases, there was a span of 19 bases. Germline CDR1 reads MNHEY; CDR2 reads SVGEGT. The CDR3 region is CASGQPPGKYQPQHF. As DNA, the CDR3 is TGTGCCAGCGGCCAACCGCCAGGGAAGTATCAGCCCCAGCATTTT.

By its share, this clonotype is medium-sized. The chain carries TRBV9 and TRBJ2-5; 11 bases match TRBD1. The ends lost 0 bases at V and 0 bases at J; junction bases unmatched: 4. This CDR3 is 17 amino acids long. Germline V lookup: CDR1 SGDLS, CDR2 YYNGEE. The CDR3 spells CASSVDGDRGYQETQYF. In DNA form, the CDR3 reads TGTGCCAGCAGCGTAGATGGGGACAGGGGGTACCAAGAGACCCAGTACTTC.

V gene TRBV9 combines with J gene TRBJ1-2, with 7 bases that match TRBD1. CDR1 SGDLS and CDR2 YYNGEE come from the germline V gene. The CDR3 is 14 residues long. V shed 3 bases, J shed 4 bases, and the junction held 6 bases outside the gene matches. CDR3: CASSEGGESYGYTF. In DNA, the CDR3 is TGTGCCAGCAGCGAAGGGGGCGAATCCTATGGCTACACCTTC.

The V gene is TRBV7-9, the J gene TRBJ2-1, with 12 bases identical to TRBD2. The V and J ends lost 5 bases and 5 bases, in that order; junction bases with no gene match: 4. In germline, CDR1 is SEHNR, CDR2 FQNEAQ (reference sequence). The CDR3 covers 15 residues. This CDR3 is CASSGTSGRNNEQFF. The CDR3, as DNA: TGTGCCAGCAGCGGCACTAGCGGGAGGAACAATGAGCAGTTCTTC.